This T cell receptor (beta chain) came from a study of shared clonotypes between healthy human individuals. This CDR3 is 15 amino acids long. V dropped 8 bases and J dropped 0 bases, with 16 bases sitting between them. Germline V CDR1 and CDR2: LNHNV, YYDKDF (reference sequence). TCRdb's table, derived via immunoSEQ multiplex PCR, lists solely in-frame clones and lacks some. The repertoire holds about 590,000 clones, with around 95% as singletons. This clone was counted once. Its matching antigen is unknown. CD45RO-negative CD8 cells positively selected for CCR7 made up the naive population, which excluded terminally differentiated effector memory CD45RA+ cells. Study-wide points: Naive CD4 clonotype sharing across several donors was approximately 5%. Represented diversity, genetic and exposure-history alike, was limited by few donors.

The gene calls are TRBV15 and TRBJ1-1; possibly TRBD1 for D (5 bases). The sample comprised naive CD8+ T cells sorted from blood. This receptor was obtained from a woman in her 30s in good health. This chain's CDR3 is CATGELGGLNTEAFF. Here the CDR3 DNA reads TGTGCCACCGGGGAGTTGGGGGGATTGAACACTGAAGCTTTCTTT.